This T cell receptor (beta chain) is from a study of blood T cells in healthy people across ages. The wider study: T cells yielded about one barcoded beta molecule per two cells through template switching.

Primers used in a second PCR of roughly 6 to 11 cycles were a sample-barcoded 5' primer and a J-beta primer mix. Each CDR3 protein gets one entry after TCRdb re-called the 5' RACE reads with MiXCR. The repertoire holds some 1.4 million distinct CDR3 sequences, with approximately 38% as singletons. V dropped 2 bases and J dropped 0 bases, with 8 bases sitting between them. Germline CDR1 and CDR2: ENHRY and SYGVKD. The CDR3 extends over 15 amino acids. This clonotype was counted ten times or more. The source is a woman aged 18-29 years in good health. The chain carries TRBV10-3 and TRBJ2-1; D perhaps matches TRBD2 (6 bases). The sample taken for sequencing was blood. The CDR3 DNA sequence: TGTGCCATCAGTGAGATGGGGGGCTCCTACAATGAGCAGTTCTTC. Amino acid sequence: CAISEMGGSYNEQFF.